A single sample is the source of the 3 T cell receptor beta chains below, sequenced in a study of OX40 agonist ivuxolimab in advanced cancers. Some clones are missing from TCRdb's copy, which holds only in-frame ones; the method was immunoSEQ multiplex PCR. Of about 42,000 clones listed, approximately 75% were seen once; the top ten hold over 2.5%. Source: CD4+ or CD8+ T cells sorted from blood, taken in a trial of the OX40 agonist ivuxolimab. The receptors originated from an adult with an advanced solid tumor such as melanoma, head and neck, liver or kidney cancer.

In the case of this clone: Its ends do not fully match the called genes, so a read error is possible. J is TRBJ2-3 and V is TRBV7-9; TRBD2 matches at 9 bases. The CDR3 runs 14 residues. CDR1 and CDR2 (germline): SEHNR, FQNEAQ (reference sequence). CDR3 protein: CASRLAGEGDTQYF. The CDR3 bases are TGTGCCAGCAGATTAGCGGGAGAGGGGGATACGCAGTATTTT.

A single count supports this clone. The chain joins TRBV29-1 to TRBJ2-1; D call uncertain. V dropped 6 bases and J dropped 0 bases, with 9 bases sitting between them. Germline CDR1 and CDR2: SQVTM and ANQGSEA. This CDR3 is built from 13 residues. The CDR3 nucleotides read TGCAGCGTGCGGACGAGCTCCTACAATGAGCAGTTCTTC. It is translated as CSVRTSSYNEQFF.

J is TRBJ1-5 and V is TRBV4-1, with D unresolved. Germline CDR1 MGHRA, CDR2 YSYEKL. V was shortened by 0 bases and J by 6 bases, with 9 bases between the two germline ends. The CDR3 has 14 amino acids. The CDR3 coding sequence is TGCGCCAGCAGCCAAGATCCCGGGAGTCAGCCCCAGCATTTT. Its protein is CASSQDPGSQPQHF.